Below are 26 T cell receptor beta chains sequenced from a single sample in a study of T cell repertoires in cytomegalovirus infection. TCRdb itself ran the reads through MiXCR, one entry per CDR3 protein. The table records under 350,000 distinct CDR3 sequences, 8% to 9.5% of them present only once. Sequenced material: PBMCs. The origin of the receptors is a human donor in good health (CMV status not recorded). Some clones in this sample may be carry-over from other donors' samples.

The rearrangement links TRBV5-4 to TRBJ2-1; maybe TRBD1 (5 bases). V was shortened by 4 bases and J by 8 bases, with 13 bases between the two germline ends. This CDR3 contains 13 residues. CDR1 and CDR2 from the germline V gene are SGHNT and YYREEE (reference sequence). CDR3 sequence reads: CASSSTQGDEQFF. CDR3 sequence (DNA): TGTGCCAGCAGCAGCACCCAGGGTGATGAGCAGTTCTTC.

This clonotype was seen ten or more times. V is TRBV7-9 and J is TRBJ1-1; tentative D call: TRBD1 (5 bases). The CDR3 has 13 residues. V shed 2 bases and J shed 5 bases, with 9 bases lying between them. Germline values: CDR1 SEHNR, CDR2 FQNEAQ (reference sequence). The CDR3 coding sequence is TGTGCCAGCAGCTTAAGTGGGGCGACTGAAGCTTTCTTT. Its translation is CASSLSGATEAFF.

The chain uses TRBV7-6 and TRBJ2-1; D unresolved. Trimming took 5 bases from V and 7 from J, leaving 18 bases between them. Germline V gene data show CDR1 as SGHVS and CDR2 as FNYEAQ. The CDR3 consists of 15 residues. The DNA of the CDR3 is TGTGCCAGCAGCCCCAATACTAACACTGTGAATGAGCAGTTCTTC. This sequence encodes CASSPNTNTVNEQFF.

This clonotype appeared many times. The V gene is TRBV7-6, the J gene TRBJ2-5, with D possibly matching TRBD2 (5 bases). The length of the CDR3 is 19 residues. The germline V gene has CDR1 SGHVS and CDR2 FNYEAQ. V shed 4 bases and J shed 0 bases, with 24 bases lying between them. The CDR3 sequence is CASSSVLFAGRVDQETQYF. In DNA form, the CDR3 reads TGTGCCAGCAGCTCGGTTCTCTTCGCGGGTAGGGTTGACCAAGAGACCCAGTACTTC.

This clonotype came up many times. J is TRBJ2-7 and V is TRBV7-2; 7 positions agree with TRBD2. V was pared by 3 bases and J by 0 bases, with 2 bases of the junction left unmatched. The germline gives CDR1 SGHTA, CDR2 FQGNSA. The CDR3 loop spans 14 amino acids. CDR3 sequence reads: CASSFRGDSYEQYF. The DNA of the CDR3 is TGTGCCAGCAGCTTTCGGGGGGACTCCTACGAGCAGTACTTC.

This clonotype has at least ten counts. The gene calls are TRBV7-2 and TRBJ2-7; tentative D call: TRBD2 (5 bases). V was trimmed by 1 base and J by 2 bases, leaving 12 bases between them. This CDR3 contains 15 residues. Germline-derived CDR1 and CDR2 are SGHTA and FQGNSA. The CDR3 nucleotides read TGTGCCAGCAGCTTAGGGCCTAGCAGAACCTACGAGCAGTACTTC. Its translation is CASSLGPSRTYEQYF.

This clonotype appeared many times. The chain links TRBV7-2 to TRBJ2-3; tentative D call: TRBD2 (5 bases). Looked up from germline, CDR1 is SGHTA and CDR2 is FQGNSA. Between the trimmed V and J ends, which lost 1 base and 6 bases, there was a span of 17 bases. CDR3 size: 16 residues. In DNA, the CDR3 is TGTGCCAGCAGCTTAGTTTTGGCGGGCCTGCTGGATACGCAGTATTTT. Translation gives CASSLVLAGLLDTQYF. The variable domain in full, with the rest retrieved from reference TRBV7-2 and TRBJ2-3, is GAGVSQSPSNKVTEKGKDVELRCDPISGHTALYWYRQSLGQGLEFLIYFQGNSAPDKSGLPSDRFSAERTGGSVSTLTIQRTQQEDSAVYLCASSLVLAGLLDTQYFGPGTRLTVL.

This chain uses TRBV6-2 or TRBV6-3 with TRBJ2-4; TRBD1 agrees at 7 bases. The germline gives CDR1 MNHEY, CDR2 SVGEGT. The CDR3 consists of 17 residues. With 10 bases clipped from V and 0 bases from J, the junction kept 15 bases outside the gene matches. CDR3 nucleotide sequence: TGTGCCACAGCCGGGCCAAGGGACAGTCGAGCCAAAAACATTCAGTACTTC. Encoded protein: CATAGPRDSRAKNIQYF.

In its sample, this clonotype was seen many times. The chain has TRBV7-2 and TRBJ2-5, with 7 bases fitting TRBD2. The length of the CDR3 is 13 residues. V was clipped by 1 base and J by 5 bases; unmatched bases: 1. The germline gives CDR1 SGHTA, CDR2 FQGNSA. The CDR3 nucleotides read TGTGCCAGCAGCTTAGTGGGGGGGGAGACCCAGTACTTC. This translates into CASSLVGGETQYF.

The rearrangement links TRBV20-1 to TRBJ1-2; the D gene is possibly TRBD1 (5 bases). Germline CDR1 and CDR2: DFQATT and SNEGSKA (reference sequence). The CDR3 has 15 amino acids. The ends were cut back, 1 base at V and 1 base at J, with 13 bases in the middle. The chain's CDR3 is CSARAVTELNYGYTF. CDR3 DNA: TGCAGTGCTAGAGCCGTGACAGAGCTTAACTATGGCTACACCTTC.

This clonotype was found a few times. CDR3 sequence (DNA): TGTGCCAGCAGTTCGCCGGGACAGGGCCAGCCCCAGCATTTT. It codes for CASSSPGQGQPQHF. The chain combines TRBV28 with TRBJ1-5; TRBD1 matches at 9 bases. CDR3 size: 14 residues. The V gene's germline CDR1 is MDHEN and CDR2 SYDVKM. The V segment lost 4 bases and the J segment 7 bases; nucleotides outside the gene matches: 5.

This clonotype was counted only a few times. The chain uses TRBV6-5 and TRBJ1-1; maybe TRBD1 (6 bases). The germline V gene has CDR1 MNHEY and CDR2 SVGAGI. The CDR3 is 16 amino acids. Trimming took 0 bases from V and 5 from J, leaving 16 bases between them. CDR3 DNA sequence: TGTGCCAGCAGTTACTCCCCCCAGGGGAGAGGGACTGAAGCTTTCTTT. Encoded protein: CASSYSPQGRGTEAFF.

This clonotype was observed many times. V usage is TRBV25-1 and J usage is TRBJ2-7; 9 positions agree with TRBD1. The V segment lost 5 bases and the J segment 4 bases; nucleotides outside the gene matches: 6. Per the germline V gene, CDR1 is MGHDK and CDR2 is SYGVNS. This CDR3 comprises 14 residues. The CDR3 nucleotides read TGTGCCAGCAGTACCGGGACAGGGTCGTACGAGCAGTACTTC. It is translated as CASSTGTGSYEQYF.

The chain links TRBV7-9 to TRBJ1-1; the match to TRBD1 covers 7 bases. Unmatched junction bases numbered 4, after V lost 2 bases and J lost 4 bases. The germline V gene encodes CDR1 SEHNR and CDR2 FQNEAQ (reference sequence). CDR3 length equals 14 residues. CDR3 nucleotide sequence: TGTGCCAGCAGCTTATTACCAGGGGGCACTGAAGCTTTCTTT. Protein sequence: CASSLLPGGTEAFF.

There are a few counts of this clonotype. This rearrangement joins TRBV19 to TRBJ2-2; 9 nucleotides align to TRBD2. Germline V CDR1 and CDR2: LNHDA, SQIVND (reference sequence). V trimming: 7 bases; J trimming: 4 bases; junction bases outside the gene matches: 13. CDR3 length: 17 residues. CDR3 amino acids: CASNYPTSGRPTGELFF. In DNA, the CDR3 is TGTGCCAGTAACTACCCAACGAGCGGGAGGCCCACCGGGGAGCTGTTTTTT.

The chain recombines TRBV12-3 or TRBV12-4 with TRBJ1-1; TRBD1 aligns across 10 bases. The CDR3 loop spans 16 amino acids. The ends lost 7 bases at V and 1 base at J; junction bases unmatched: 9. The DNA of the CDR3 is TGTGCCAGCACCCTGCGGACAGGGGGGGGGAACACTGAAGCTTTCTTT. Amino acid sequence: CASTLRTGGGNTEAFF.

This clonotype was seen only a few times. The chain employs TRBV28 and TRBJ1-1; 8 bases match TRBD1. CDR1 is MDHEN, CDR2 SYDVKM, per germline. The CDR3 totals 15 residues. Trimming removed 6 bases from V and 1 base from J; junction bases left unmatched: 7. CDR3 loop: CASRTDRGPNTEAFF. CDR3 nucleotide sequence: TGTGCCAGCAGGACTGACAGGGGACCGAACACTGAAGCTTTCTTT.

The sample holds a few counts of this clonotype. The chain uses TRBV12-3 or TRBV12-4 and TRBJ1-4, with D possibly being TRBD1 (6 bases). This CDR3 comprises 14 residues. Between the trimmed V and J ends, which lost 6 bases and 3 bases, there was a span of 11 bases. CDR3 amino acids: CASSWGGSNEKLFF. The CDR3 nucleotides are TGTGCCAGCAGCTGGGGGGGCTCTAATGAAAAACTGTTTTTT.

This clonotype has at least ten counts. The CDR3 reads CASSSYGGRINYGYTF. CDR3 bases: TGTGCCAGCAGCTCCTACGGTGGACGGATAAACTATGGCTACACCTTC. V is TRBV7-2 and J is TRBJ1-2; D gene uncertain. The CDR3 runs 16 residues. Per the germline V gene, CDR1 is SGHTA and CDR2 is FQGNSA. Deletions cut 4 bases from V and 2 bases from J, with 17 bases between. Filled out from reference TRBV7-2 and TRBJ1-2, the complete variable domain reads GAGVSQSPSNKVTEKGKDVELRCDPISGHTALYWYRQSLGQGLEFLIYFQGNSAPDKSGLPSDRFSAERTGGSVSTLTIQRTQQEDSAVYLCASSSYGGRINYGYTFGSGTRLTVV.

This clonotype was counted at least ten times. This chain links TRBV7-2 with TRBJ2-3; no clear D gene. Per germline, CDR1 SGHTA and CDR2 FQGNSA. CDR3 length: 12 amino acids. With 3 bases removed from V and 2 bases from J, the gap between germline ends came to 3 bases. CDR3 loop: CASSFFTDTQYF. The CDR3, as DNA: TGTGCCAGCAGCTTCTTCACAGATACGCAGTATTTT. Full variable domain (missing parts from reference TRBV7-2 and TRBJ2-3): GAGVSQSPSNKVTEKGKDVELRCDPISGHTALYWYRQSLGQGLEFLIYFQGNSAPDKSGLPSDRFSAERTGGSVSTLTIQRTQQEDSAVYLCASSFFTDTQYFGPGTRLTVL.

This clonotype was counted many times. This sequence joins TRBV27 and TRBJ2-6, with TRBD1 as a possible D gene (5 bases). CDR1 and CDR2 from the germline V gene are MNHEY and SMNVEV (reference sequence). Trimming shortened V by 1 base and J by 0 bases, and 19 bases separated the two germline ends. The CDR3 sequence is 20 residues long. CDR3 in DNA: TGTGCCAGCAGTTTATTTAATTTTACCGGACAACCCTCTGGGGCCAACGTCCTGACTTTC. Amino acid sequence: CASSLFNFTGQPSGANVLTF.

Many counts were recorded for this clonotype. The rearrangement links TRBV7-2 to TRBJ2-1; 7 bases agree with TRBD1. With V trimmed by 1 base and J by 10 bases, 10 bases remained unmatched. This CDR3 comprises 15 residues. Germline V gives CDR1 SGHTA, CDR2 FQGNSA. In nucleotides, the CDR3 is TGTGCCAGCAGCTTAGAGCCGGGACAGAGAAGGGAGCAGTTCTTC. Protein: CASSLEPGQRREQFF.

This clonotype has a handful of counts. J is TRBJ2-1 and V is TRBV19; TRBD2 matches 8 bases. The CDR3 is made up of 16 amino acids. The V segment lost 4 bases and the J segment 7 bases; nucleotides outside the gene matches: 12. Germline CDR1 reads LNHDA; CDR2 reads SQIVND (reference sequence). The CDR3 sequence is CASSTLGTRERNEQFF. The CDR3 bases are TGTGCCAGTAGTACCCTCGGGACTAGGGAAAGGAATGAGCAGTTCTTC.

This clonotype was recorded a few times. The chain recombines TRBV20-1 with TRBJ1-4; D not resolved. This CDR3 region has 11 residues. CDR1 DFQATT and CDR2 SNEGSKA come from the germline V gene (reference sequence). The CDR3 region is CSVRRYEKLFF. The DNA of the CDR3 is TGCAGCGTTCGAAGATATGAAAAACTGTTTTTT.

The chain uses TRBV20-1 and TRBJ2-5; TRBD2 matches at 10 bases. Germline V gene sequence: CDR1 DFQATT, CDR2 SNEGSKA (reference sequence). With 1 base clipped from V and 1 base from J, the junction kept 0 bases outside the gene matches. The CDR3 length is 14 residues. This CDR3 reads CSARGTSGQETQYF. CDR3 DNA: TGCAGTGCTAGAGGGACTAGCGGCCAAGAGACCCAGTACTTC.

V and J are TRBV20-1 and TRBJ2-5; 7 nucleotides line up with TRBD1. CDR1 is DFQATT, CDR2 SNEGSKA, per germline (reference sequence). The V and J ends lost 5 bases and 4 bases, in that order; junction bases with no gene match: 13. The CDR3 contains 15 residues. CDR3 sequence reads: CSAFPPGPGGETQYF. In nucleotides, the CDR3 is TGCAGTGCTTTCCCCCCGGGCCCAGGGGGAGAGACCCAGTACTTC.